One sample yielded the 3 T cell receptor beta chains listed below, sequenced in a study of blood T cell repertoires in COVID-19 (dated by TCRdb to the early 2020s). Receptor amplification or capture employed the immunoSEQ multiplex PCR assay. TCRdb stores this immuneACCESS table with in-frame sequences only. Part of the clones is absent; in the studies checked, under half of the shortfall reflects unresolved V genes, and no reason is known for the rest. The sample data list about 240,000 clones, and 75% to 85% of these were observed just once. Of the sample, 9.5% to 15% falls within the top ten clones. Source material: peripheral blood. Receptors originate from a woman aged 60-75 years with active or convalescent COVID-19.

The rearrangement uses TRBV6-5 and TRBJ1-2; D is possibly TRBD1 (5 bases). Trimming left V 7 bases short and J 2 bases short, with 8 bases between. Germline CDR1 is MNHEY and CDR2 is SVGAGI. CDR3 size: 12 residues. CDR3 protein: CASKGENYGYTF. The CDR3 DNA is TGTGCCAGCAAAGGGGAAAACTATGGCTACACCTTC.

CDR3 amino acids: CASSLWGQGATEAFF. CDR3 in DNA: TGTGCCAGCAGTTTATGGGGACAGGGGGCTACTGAAGCTTTCTTT. The chain couples TRBV27 to TRBJ1-1, with 12 bases lining up with TRBD1. Unmatched junction bases numbered 2, after V lost 1 base and J lost 5 bases. The V gene's germline CDR1 is MNHEY and CDR2 SMNVEV (reference sequence). The CDR3 is 15 residues long.

The V gene is TRBV7-7, the J gene TRBJ2-2; tentatively, D is TRBD2 (5 bases). CDR1 SSHAT and CDR2 FNYEAQ come from the germline V gene (reference sequence). Trimming cost V 5 bases and J 5 bases, with 18 bases left between them. The CDR3 covers 16 residues. The CDR3 DNA is TGTGCCAGCAGCCCAGGACTCACCACGGGGACCGGGGAGCTGTTTTTT. This sequence encodes CASSPGLTTGTGELFF.